Each of the 30 T cell receptor beta chains below was sequenced from the same sample in a study of CD8+ T cells in alopecia areata. The sequencing template was cDNA reverse transcribed from extracted RNA. Measured with immunoSEQ multiplex PCR; TCRdb has only the in-frame clones, and not every one. The sample lists some 170,000 clones; about 61% were seen once. Documented treatment: oral pan-JAK inhibitor, 5-10 mg twice daily. The specimen was CD4+ T cells sorted from blood, collected between weeks 55 and 65, from a patient treated with tofacitinib. The receptors originated from a human donor with alopecia areata.

V and J are TRBV4-2 and TRBJ1-1; 10 bases line up with TRBD1. This CDR3 region has 16 residues. Unmatched junction bases numbered 9, after V lost 0 bases and J lost 8 bases. Germline assignment: CDR1 LGHNA and CDR2 YNFKEQ. CDR3 sequence (DNA): TGTGCCAGCAGCCAAGAAGGGACAGGGGCTAGACCAGAAGCTTTCTTT. It translates to CASSQEGTGARPEAFF.

V and J are TRBV11-2 and TRBJ2-5; weak D call: TRBD1 (6 bases). Deletions cut 3 bases from V and 1 base from J, with 12 bases between. Germline V gene lookup returns CDR1 SGHAT and CDR2 FQNNGV. This CDR3 is built from 15 residues. CDR3 in DNA: TGTGCCAGCAGCTTTCCAGGGGCCCTCCAAGAGACCCAGTACTTC. It translates to CASSFPGALQETQYF.

J is TRBJ1-2 and V is TRBV7-2; tentatively, D is TRBD1 (6 bases). This CDR3 has 16 residues. Germline CDR1 is SGHTA and CDR2 is FQGNSA. V was trimmed by 5 bases and J by 2 bases, leaving 18 bases between them. DNA for the CDR3: TGTGCCAGCAGCACCAGAACGACAGGAGTAAACTATGGCTACACCTTC. This gives the protein CASSTRTTGVNYGYTF.

The chain combines TRBV11-1 with TRBJ2-7, with TRBD2 as a possible D gene (5 bases). This CDR3 region has 17 residues. The germline CDR1 and CDR2 sequences are SGHAT and FQDESV (reference sequence). V lost 5 bases and J lost 4, with 24 bases in between. The CDR3 sequence is CASSDILGRGFSYEQYF. The CDR3 region has the DNA TGTGCCAGCAGCGATATCCTAGGCCGAGGGTTCTCTTACGAGCAGTACTTC.

This clone was seen only a few times. The CDR3 nucleotides read TGTGCCAGCAGTCAACAGGGTTTCACCGGGGAGCTGTTTTTT. Translated: CASSQQGFTGELFF. The chain has TRBV25-1 and TRBJ2-2; a possible D gene is TRBD1 (6 bases). Per germline, CDR1 MGHDK and CDR2 SYGVNS. Trimming stripped 5 bases from V and 4 bases from J, with 11 bases between. There are 14 residues in the CDR3.

The CDR3: CASSARLAGAQETQYF. The CDR3 DNA sequence: TGTGCCAGCAGTGCAAGACTAGCGGGGGCTCAAGAGACCCAGTACTTC. This chain joins TRBV2 and TRBJ2-5; 12 bases align to TRBD2. The CDR3 is made up of 16 amino acids. Germline V gives CDR1 SNHLY, CDR2 FYNNEI. Trimming removed 4 bases from V and 2 bases from J; junction bases left unmatched: 5.

The chain combines TRBV4-1 with TRBJ1-5, with D possibly matching TRBD1 (5 bases). Trimming left V 2 bases short and J 6 bases short, with 11 bases between. The CDR3 length is 14 residues. Germline CDR1 reads MGHRA; CDR2 reads YSYEKL. DNA of the CDR3: TGCGCCAGCAGCCAACAGGGTAAATTTCAGCCCCAGCATTTT. Translated: CASSQQGKFQPQHF.

This clone appeared a single time. The rearrangement links TRBV6-5 to TRBJ2-7, with 12 bases matching TRBD1. The junction had 7 bases not matched to a gene; V was cut back by 0 bases and J by 7 bases. The CDR3 totals 16 residues. In germline, CDR1 is MNHEY, CDR2 SVGAGI. In nucleotides, the CDR3 is TGTGCCAGCAGTTACTCCTCCGGGACAGGGGGCCGGGAGCAGTACTTC. It translates to CASSYSSGTGGREQYF.

V is TRBV14 and J is TRBJ1-1, with TRBD1 matching over 11 bases. The V segment lost 2 bases and the J segment 4 bases; nucleotides outside the gene matches: 3. Germline CDR1 and CDR2: SGHDN and FVKESK. The CDR3 sequence is 15 residues long. This chain's CDR3 is CASSQLGTGGTEAFF. The CDR3 DNA sequence: TGTGCCAGCAGCCAACTGGGGACAGGGGGCACTGAAGCTTTCTTT. The full variable domain, with the rest looked up from reference TRBV14 and TRBJ1-1, is EAGVTQFPSHSVIEKGQTVTLRCDPISGHDNLYWYRRVMGKEIKFLLHFVKESKQDESGMPNNRFLAERTGGTYSTLKVQPAELEDSGVYFCASSQLGTGGTEAFFGQGTRLTVV.

This clone was recorded many times. The chain is built from TRBV2 and TRBJ2-5; 8 bases are shared with TRBD1. CDR3 length equals 16 residues. The V gene end was trimmed by 5 bases and the J gene end by 5 bases; junction bases not matched to a gene: 13. Germline-derived CDR1 and CDR2 are SNHLY and FYNNEI. This chain's CDR3 is CASSPSQYRGMETQYF. CDR3 sequence (DNA): TGTGCCAGCAGTCCATCCCAATACAGGGGGATGGAGACCCAGTACTTC.

This clone was seen more than once but under ten times. This chain uses TRBV28 with TRBJ2-4; a possible D gene is TRBD1 (6 bases). V shed 4 bases and J shed 1 base, with 8 bases lying between them. In germline, CDR1 is MDHEN, CDR2 SYDVKM. The CDR3 is 14 amino acids. The CDR3 DNA reads TGTGCCAGCAGTTCAGGGGATGCCAAAAACATTCAGTACTTC. Its protein is CASSSGDAKNIQYF. Combining the CDR3 with reference TRBV28 and TRBJ2-4 gives the whole variable domain DVKVTQSSRYLVKRTGEKVFLECVQDMDHENMFWYRQDPGLGLRLIYFSYDVKMKEKGDIPEGYSVSREKKERFSLILESASTNQTSMYLCASSSGDAKNIQYFGAGTRLSVL.

This clone showed up just a few times. V usage is TRBV5-1 and J usage is TRBJ2-5, with TRBD1 matching over 8 bases. The germline gives CDR1 SGHRS, CDR2 YFSETQ. V trimming: 1 base; J trimming: 5 bases; junction bases outside the gene matches: 4. The CDR3 consists of 14 residues. The CDR3 protein is CASSLRGQAETQYF. CDR3 sequence (DNA): TGCGCCAGCAGCTTGAGGGGACAGGCGGAGACCCAGTACTTC. The complete variable domain, with remaining parts taken from reference TRBV5-1 and TRBJ2-5, reads KAGVTQTPRYLIKTRGQQVTLSCSPISGHRSVSWYQQTPGQGLQFLFEYFSETQRNKGNFPGRFSGRQFSNSRSEMNVSTLELGDSALYLCASSLRGQAETQYFGPGTRLLVL.

This chain joins TRBV2 and TRBJ2-2, with a weak D call TRBD2 (6 bases). The germline V and J ends were trimmed by 7 bases and 4 bases, with 13 bases remaining between them. The CDR3 spans 14 residues. Looked up from germline, CDR1 is SNHLY and CDR2 is FYNNEI. The CDR3 loop is CASKEQGGTGELFF. In DNA, the CDR3 is TGTGCCAGCAAAGAGCAGGGAGGCACCGGGGAGCTGTTTTTT. Full variable domain (missing parts from reference TRBV2 and TRBJ2-2): EPEVTQTPSHQVTQMGQEVILRCVPISNHLYFYWYRQILGQKVEFLVSFYNNEISEKSEIFDDQFSVERPDGSNFTLKIRSTKLEDSAMYFCASKEQGGTGELFFGEGSRLTVL.

The V gene is TRBV2, the J gene TRBJ1-1; D is undetermined. The CDR3 length is 14 residues. Trimming left V 1 base short and J 4 bases short, with 10 bases between. Germline-derived CDR1 and CDR2 are SNHLY and FYNNEI. This chain's CDR3 is CASSEVRVSTEAFF. The CDR3 nucleotides are TGTGCCAGCAGTGAAGTCCGGGTGAGCACTGAAGCTTTCTTT.

In this sample, this clone turned up a few times. The chain employs TRBV19 and TRBJ2-7; no clear D gene. V lost 6 bases to trimming and J lost 0 bases, with 15 bases between them. The germline V gene encodes CDR1 LNHDA and CDR2 SQIVND (reference sequence). CDR3 length: 15 amino acids. The CDR3 nucleotides read TGTGCCAGTAGCAGCCAGACCACCAACTCCTACGAGCAGTACTTC. Protein sequence: CASSSQTTNSYEQYF.

J is TRBJ2-5 and V is TRBV7-9, with TRBD1 identical over 12 bases. Losses at the gene ends were 5 bases for V and 5 bases for J; bases not matched to a gene: 9. The CDR3 is 16 residues long. Germline V gene data show CDR1 as SEHNR and CDR2 as FQNEAQ (reference sequence). CDR3 sequence reads: CASSPPGQGAGETQYF. The CDR3 nucleotides read TGTGCCAGCAGCCCACCGGGACAGGGGGCGGGTGAGACCCAGTACTTC. The full variable domain, its missing parts supplied by reference TRBV7-9 and TRBJ2-5, is DTGVSQNPRHKITKRGQNVTFRCDPISEHNRLYWYRQTLGQGPEFLTYFQNEAQLEKSRLLSDRFSAERPKGSFSTLEIQRTEQGDSAMYLCASSPPGQGAGETQYFGPGTRLLVL.

This clone was detected only a few times. The chain employs TRBV7-9 and TRBJ2-7, with 9 nucleotides matching TRBD1. V lost 5 bases and J lost 5; bases outside the gene matches: 10. Germline V gives CDR1 SEHNR, CDR2 FQNEAQ (reference sequence). The CDR3 covers 15 residues. The CDR3, as DNA: TGTGCCAGCAGCCGGGGGACAGGGAGCCTCCACGAGCAGTACTTC. Encoded protein: CASSRGTGSLHEQYF. Complete variable domain (other parts from reference TRBV7-9 and TRBJ2-7): DTGVSQNPRHKITKRGQNVTFRCDPISEHNRLYWYRQTLGQGPEFLTYFQNEAQLEKSRLLSDRFSAERPKGSFSTLEIQRTEQGDSAMYLCASSRGTGSLHEQYFGPGTRLTVT.

The CDR3 DNA sequence: TGCAGCGTTGCGTCGGGGAGCGCGAACACCGGGGAGCTGTTTTTT. It translates to CSVASGSANTGELFF. The chain carries TRBV29-1 and TRBJ2-2; a weak D match, TRBD2 (5 bases). The CDR3 contains 15 residues. Germline V gene sequence: CDR1 SQVTM, CDR2 ANQGSEA. The germline V and J ends were trimmed by 4 bases and 0 bases, with 12 bases remaining between them.

This clone was observed a few times. V usage is TRBV19 and J usage is TRBJ1-5; D might be TRBD1 (5 bases). Looked up from germline, CDR1 is LNHDA and CDR2 is SQIVND (reference sequence). The CDR3 has 14 amino acids. V lost 4 bases, J lost 0 bases, and 7 bases lay in between. The CDR3 reads CASSTGTSNQPQHF. CDR3 nucleotide sequence: TGTGCCAGTAGTACAGGGACTAGCAATCAGCCCCAGCATTTT.

This clone was observed a single time. The CDR3 loop is CAGTDRGRYNEQFF. The CDR3, as DNA: TGTGCCGGGACGGACAGGGGTCGTTACAATGAGCAGTTCTTC. The gene calls are TRBV30 and TRBJ2-1; TRBD1 agrees at 9 bases. J gave up 4 bases and V 8 bases, and 9 bases lay outside the gene matches. The CDR3 length is 14 residues. Germline assignment: CDR1 GTSNPN and CDR2 SVGIG (reference sequence).

The chain recombines TRBV29-1 with TRBJ2-1; D unresolved. The CDR3 covers 12 residues. Trimming shortened V by 3 bases and J by 0 bases, and 3 bases separated the two germline ends. Germline CDR1 and CDR2: SQVTM and ANQGSEA. The CDR3 loop reads CSVESSYNEQFF. As DNA, the CDR3 is TGCAGCGTTGAGAGCTCCTACAATGAGCAGTTCTTC.

The chain carries TRBV7-9 and TRBJ1-5; D not certain. V gave up 1 base and J gave up 6 bases, with 7 bases separating them. CDR3 size: 13 residues. Germline-derived CDR1 and CDR2 are SEHNR and FQNEAQ (reference sequence). Written as DNA, the CDR3 is TGTGCCAGCAGCTTAGGGGTCCCTCAGCCCCAGCATTTT. Its protein is CASSLGVPQPQHF.

V usage is TRBV9 and J usage is TRBJ2-2; D unresolved. Germline V CDR1 and CDR2: SGDLS, YYNGEE. V shed 4 bases and J shed 7 bases, with 11 bases lying between them. The CDR3 has 13 amino acids. The CDR3, as DNA: TGTGCCAGCAGCCCCCCGTCCGGCGGGGAGCTGTTTTTT. It is translated as CASSPPSGGELFF.

The chain uses TRBV4-1 and TRBJ2-5, with 9 positions matching TRBD2. This CDR3 is built from 14 residues. Germline-derived CDR1 and CDR2 are MGHRA and YSYEKL. Trimming removed 0 bases from V and 7 bases from J; junction bases left unmatched: 3. The CDR3 DNA reads TGCGCCAGCAGCCAAGATCATAGCGGGGGGACCCAGTACTTC. It specifies CASSQDHSGGTQYF.

This sequence joins TRBV6-5 and TRBJ2-7; D remains ambiguous. CDR3 length equals 14 residues. V lost 2 bases to trimming and J lost 3 bases, with 11 bases between them. The germline gives CDR1 MNHEY, CDR2 SVGAGI. The CDR3 protein is CASSYMGEDYEQYF. In nucleotides, the CDR3 is TGTGCCAGCAGTTACATGGGCGAGGACTACGAGCAGTACTTC.

The chain couples TRBV20-1 to TRBJ2-1, with D uncertain. V was shortened by 4 bases and J by 8 bases, with 9 bases between the two germline ends. The CDR3 covers 11 residues. Germline CDR1 is DFQATT and CDR2 is SNEGSKA (reference sequence). Here the CDR3 DNA reads TGCAGTGCTACCGAGCGCCATGAGCAGTTCTTC. Its protein is CSATERHEQFF.

This chain uses TRBV7-9 with TRBJ1-5, with D unresolved. The CDR3 is made up of 14 amino acids. The germline V gene has CDR1 SEHNR and CDR2 FQNEAQ (reference sequence). V lost 5 bases, J lost 3 bases, and 11 bases lay in between. The CDR3, as DNA: TGTGCCAGCAGCGGAGATGTCGACAATCAGCCCCAGCATTTT. Its translation: CASSGDVDNQPQHF.

V is TRBV6-1 and J is TRBJ1-5; D is perhaps TRBD1 (6 bases). The CDR3 extends over 14 amino acids. The V and J ends lost 5 bases and 6 bases respectively, with 14 bases between them. Germline V CDR1 and CDR2: MNHNS, SASEGT. The CDR3: CASSPLGGAQPQHF. CDR3 DNA sequence: TGTGCCAGCAGTCCTCTCGGGGGGGCTCAGCCCCAGCATTTT.

The V gene is TRBV29-1, the J gene TRBJ2-3, with D unclear. This CDR3 is 13 amino acids long. Germline values: CDR1 SQVTM, CDR2 ANQGSEA. Trimming took 4 bases from V and 5 from J, leaving 13 bases between them. This CDR3 is CSVGPRLQDTQYF. CDR3 in DNA: TGCAGCGTTGGACCCCGGTTGCAAGATACGCAGTATTTT.

This chain connects TRBV11-1 to TRBJ2-5, with D perhaps TRBD1 (6 bases). Germline CDR1 SGHAT, CDR2 FQDESV (reference sequence). The CDR3 contains 14 residues. Trimming took off 5 bases at V and 3 bases at J, with 13 bases between the two ends. The CDR3 sequence is CASSPTDREETQYF. The CDR3 DNA follows: TGTGCCAGCAGCCCAACGGACAGAGAAGAGACCCAGTACTTC. The entire variable domain, with the rest obtained from reference TRBV11-1 and TRBJ2-5, is as follows: EAEVAQSPRYKITEKSQAVAFWCDPISGHATLYWYRQILGQGPELLVQFQDESVVDDSQLPKDRFSAERLKGVDSTLKIQPAELGDSAMYLCASSPTDREETQYFGPGTRLLVL.